This T cell receptor (beta chain) was identified in a study of shared clonotypes between healthy human individuals. Study-level findings and limits: Non-shared clonotypes showed lower generation probabilities than clonotypes common to all four donors. Larger estimated richness was generally recorded for naive subsets relative to memory subsets. When naive CD4 clonotypes were compared across a handful of donors, about 4.9% were shared.

Data came from immunoSEQ multiplex PCR; TCRdb stores just in-frame clones and leaves some out. The data contain approximately 340,000 clones, less than 85% of them singletons. Into CD45RA+ naive and CD45RA-negative memory subsets, the CD4+ cells were split. As regards this clone: Antigen unknown.

The germline gives CDR1 SNHLY, CDR2 FYNNEI. The CDR3 consists of 12 residues. V gave up 3 bases and J gave up 8 bases, with 9 bases separating them. The sequenced material came from memory CD4+ T cells sorted from blood. Sample subset: CD45RA-negative fraction. The rearrangement links TRBV2 to TRBJ2-3; no clear D. This TCR was recovered from a man aged 30 to 39 in good health. The DNA for the CDR3 is TGTGCCAGCAGTGATACTTCCGGTACGCAGTATTTT. Encoded protein: CASSDTSGTQYF. Supplemented by reference TRBV2 and TRBJ2-3, the full variable domain reads EPEVTQTPSHQVTQMGQEVILRCVPISNHLYFYWYRQILGQKVEFLVSFYNNEISEKSEIFDDQFSVERPDGSNFTLKIRSTKLEDSAMYFCASSDTSGTQYFGPGTRLTVL.